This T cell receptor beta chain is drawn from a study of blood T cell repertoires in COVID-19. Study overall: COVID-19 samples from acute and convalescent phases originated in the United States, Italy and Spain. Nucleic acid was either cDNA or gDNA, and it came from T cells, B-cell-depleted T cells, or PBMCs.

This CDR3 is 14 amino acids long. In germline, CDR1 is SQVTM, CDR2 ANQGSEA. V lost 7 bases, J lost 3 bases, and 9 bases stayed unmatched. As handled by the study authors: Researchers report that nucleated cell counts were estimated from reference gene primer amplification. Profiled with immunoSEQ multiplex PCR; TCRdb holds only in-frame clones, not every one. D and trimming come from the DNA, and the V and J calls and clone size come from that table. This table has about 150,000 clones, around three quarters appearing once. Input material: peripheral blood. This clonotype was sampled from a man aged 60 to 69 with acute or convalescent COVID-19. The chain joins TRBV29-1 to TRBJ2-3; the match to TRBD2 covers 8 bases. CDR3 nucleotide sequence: TGCAGCGCCCGACTAGCGTTGGCGACAGATACGCAGTATTTT. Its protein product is CSARLALATDTQYF.